This TCR beta chain was recovered during a study of blood T cell repertoires in COVID-19 (TCRdb year 2020). Regarding the complete study: Collaborator samples came from the United States, Italy and Spain and covered acute and convalescent phases of COVID-19. The prospective study material was composed of cDNA or gDNA derived from T cells, B-cell-depleted T cells, or PBMCs. The dataset comprised deeply sampled blood TCRbeta repertoires from subjects exposed to, actively infected with, or recovered from COVID-19. A freely available public database, intended as a resource for researchers studying the immune response to SARS-CoV-2, is where the repertoires were released. The samples were drawn from the first 160 participants of the ongoing ImmuneRACE study and from 1,254 subjects provided by 6 global collaborators. A de-identified subject ID, COVID-19 status, age in years and sex were almost always included in the sample metadata. Where HLA class I and class II types were available, the types were taken from metadata supplied by the sample provider, not from assay-based typing.

TCRbeta CDR3 regions were amplified from genomic DNA by means of the immunoSEQ Assay, a bias-controlled multiplex PCR. The source study handled its data this way. Within the assay, amplification of reference gene primers was used to estimate how many nucleated cells each sample contained. To quantify the absolute abundance of each unique TCRbeta CDR3 rearrangement, sequence reads were collapsed and filtered. For each sample, productive Simpson clonality was calculated by taking the square root of Simpson's diversity index across productive rearrangements. The source is immuneACCESS, and TCRdb retained only in-frame sequences with V and J called. Part of the clones is not carried over; for the studies checked, unresolved V genes explain less than half of this, and the remainder is unexplained. For V, J and clone size, that table is used; D and trimming come from the DNA. In all, the sample holds about 170,000 clones, and approximately 82% of those were seen once. 4% to 4.5% of the sample belongs to the ten largest clones.

Overall study results and their limits: How much clinical and demographic metadata was included differed by source and by participant, and the metadata was provided uncurated.

Enrolling through a virtual design, the prospective study's participants ranged in age from roughly 18 to 95 years and lived across 20 to 25 United States geographic areas. Cohort assignment in the prospective study relied on participant-reported clinical history from a screening survey and a study questionnaire. Recovered participants in ImmuneRACE Cohort 3 were defined by two consecutive negative NP/OP PCR tests, clearance by a healthcare professional, or resolution of symptoms. In the prospective study, whole blood, serum and a nasopharyngeal or oropharyngeal swab were collected from each participant by mobile phlebotomists. Participants in the prospective study had the option to provide additional blood draws and questionnaires over a 2-month period. Prospective study blood samples were shipped either frozen or at room temperature before DNA extraction. On this clone: Its antigen target is currently unknown. Base qualities are not recorded, but no much larger clone differs from it by a single base.

CDR1 and CDR2 (SGDLS, YYNGEE) derive from the germline V gene. V is shortened by 3 bases, J by 5 bases, and the region joining them spans 11 bases. The CDR3 starts with the cysteine, ends with the phenylalanine, and has 14 residues. Solely the CDR3 DNA is kept, with 42 bases framed from the first base. The sequencing input was PBMCs or T cells enriched from blood (not recorded which). This TCR came from a woman between 50 and 59 years old who had recovered from COVID-19. The V and J segments used are TRBV9 and TRBJ2-2; the D gene is not confidently resolved. The CDR3: CASSAFGLTGELFF. The DNA reads TGTGCCAGCAGCGCATTCGGGTTGACCGGGGAGCTGTTTTTT.